Included here is one TCR beta chain sequence, with context. This entry belongs to a study of early T cells in non-severe SARS-CoV-2 infection. The CDR3 is made up of 16 amino acids. The V end was cut by 0 bases, the J end by 4 bases, with 14 bases between. Germline V gene sequence: CDR1 SGHKS, CDR2 YYEKEE (reference sequence). Each CDR3 protein is one row after TCRdb ran MiXCR on the 5' RACE reads. The repertoire holds 50,000 to 60,000 distinct CDR3 sequences, with roughly 6.8% as singletons. Source material: whole blood. This clonotype was obtained from an adult who was a healthcare worker with PCR-confirmed SARS-CoV-2 infection or an uninfected control (not recorded which). This chain links TRBV5-5 with TRBJ1-5; TRBD1 might be the D (5 bases). CDR3 in DNA: TGTGCCAGCAGCTTGGAGTGGGGAGGGGCAAATCAGCCCCAGCATTTT. Residues: CASSLEWGGANQPQHF.